The next 13 T cell receptor beta chains were all read from a single sample in a study of cytomegalovirus exposure and HLA in healthy donors. Primers included in the PCR were 60 Vbeta and 13 Jbeta primers. Using immunoSEQ multiplex PCR, the repertoire was profiled, and TCRdb retains in-frame clones only, with some absent. The repertoire holds around 110,000 clones, with over 60% as singletons. Sequenced material: PBMCs. Receptors were obtained from a man aged 25-45 years in good health and CMV-seropositive.

The chain recombines TRBV5-6 with TRBJ2-7; D might be TRBD2 (6 bases). V lost 3 bases and J 6 bases, leaving 7 bases between the germline ends. The length of the CDR3 is 11 residues. The germline gives CDR1 SGHDT, CDR2 YYEEEE. CDR3 region: CASSSAGEQYF. In nucleotides, the CDR3 is TGTGCCAGCAGCTCAGCGGGCGAGCAGTACTTC.

CDR3 sequence: CSACRGVNTEAFF. As DNA, the CDR3 is TGCAGCGCCTGCAGGGGAGTGAACACTGAAGCTTTCTTT. The rearrangement joins TRBV29-1 to TRBJ1-1; weak D call: TRBD1 (6 bases). The CDR3 is made up of 13 amino acids. Trimming shortened V by 7 bases and J by 0 bases, and 12 bases separated the two germline ends. CDR1 and CDR2 from the germline V gene are SQVTM and ANQGSEA.

The chain recombines TRBV5-4 with TRBJ1-6; 8 positions agree with TRBD1. Germline V gene data show CDR1 as SGHNT and CDR2 as YYREEE (reference sequence). Germline trimming cut 4 bases from V and 7 bases from J; bases unmatched to any gene: 7. The CDR3 sequence is 15 residues long. This chain's CDR3 is CASSAGGRGNSPLHF. For the CDR3, the DNA is TGTGCCAGCAGCGCAGGGGGCCGGGGGAATTCACCCCTCCACTTT. Looking up the rest from reference TRBV5-4 and TRBJ1-6 gives the full variable domain: ETGVTQSPTHLIKTRGQQVTLRCSSQSGHNTVSWYQQALGQGPQFIFQYYREEENGRGNFPPRFSGLQFPNYSSELNVNALELDDSALYLCASSAGGRGNSPLHFGNGTRLTVT.

The CDR3 is CASSFYGGDTGELFF. In DNA form, the CDR3 reads TGTGCCAGCAGCTTTTACGGGGGGGACACCGGGGAGCTGTTTTTT. V and J are TRBV7-2 and TRBJ2-2, with TRBD2 identical over 8 bases. The CDR3 length is 15 residues. Germline V gene lookup returns CDR1 SGHTA and CDR2 FQGNSA. The V gene end was trimmed by 3 bases and the J gene end by 3 bases; junction bases not matched to a gene: 3. The full variable domain, in which reference TRBV7-2 and TRBJ2-2 provide the parts outside the CDR3, is GAGVSQSPSNKVTEKGKDVELRCDPISGHTALYWYRQSLGQGLEFLIYFQGNSAPDKSGLPSDRFSAERTGGSVSTLTIQRTQQEDSAVYLCASSFYGGDTGELFFGEGSRLTVL.

A remark on this clone: At one boundary the junction diverges from the germline segment, which might be a read error. In nucleotides, the CDR3 is TGTTCCAGCACAGGGCGCTCCTACGAGCAGTACTTC. Protein sequence: CSSTGRSYEQYF. The chain recombines TRBV7-9 with TRBJ2-7; tentative D call: TRBD1 (6 bases). Germline CDR1 is SEHNR and CDR2 is FQNEAQ (reference sequence). The length of the CDR3 is 12 residues.

The chain employs TRBV5-4 and TRBJ1-1; D gene ambiguous. Germline CDR1 SGHNT, CDR2 YYREEE (reference sequence). The CDR3 spans 13 residues. V was trimmed by 0 bases and J by 0 bases, leaving 3 bases between them. The CDR3 bases are TGTGCCAGCAGCTTGGATATGAACACTGAAGCTTTCTTT. This encodes CASSLDMNTEAFF.

Concerning this clone: The junction and the germline gene differ at one end; a read error may be behind it. This chain uses TRBV5-6 with TRBJ2-6, with 13 bases that match TRBD2. The CDR3 is 18 amino acids. Germline V gives CDR1 SGHDT, CDR2 YYEEEE. The CDR3, as DNA: TGTGCCAGCAGCCGCGGAGGACTAGCGGGAGCTGGGGCCAACGGCCTGACTTTC. Residues: CASSRGGLAGAGANGLTF.

The rearrangement joins TRBV9 to TRBJ2-5, with D hard to call. V gave up 4 bases and J gave up 2 bases, with 3 bases separating them. CDR3 length: 11 residues. Germline V lookup: CDR1 SGDLS, CDR2 YYNGEE. The CDR3 protein is CASSSQETQYF. The DNA of the CDR3 is TGTGCCAGCAGCTCACAAGAGACCCAGTACTTC.

This clone was observed a single time. The junction departs from germline at one end; a sequencing error may be responsible. This sequence joins TRBV7-9 and TRBJ1-1; D might be TRBD1 (6 bases). CDR3 length equals 16 residues. Germline values: CDR1 SEHNR, CDR2 FQNEAQ (reference sequence). The CDR3 sequence: CSSSHLRQAPDLEAFF. CDR3 coding DNA: TGTTCCAGCAGCCATCTGCGACAGGCCCCTGACTTAGAAGCTTTCTTT.

The rearrangement links TRBV7-2 to TRBJ2-5, with a possible D match to TRBD2 (6 bases). V was clipped by 5 bases and J by 5 bases, with 18 bases between them. Germline V gives CDR1 SGHTA, CDR2 FQGNSA. The CDR3 is 15 amino acids. The CDR3 coding sequence is TGTGCCAGCAGCACGCAGGGAATTGGGGGGGAGACCCAGTACTTC. Translating it yields CASSTQGIGGETQYF.

The rearrangement joins TRBV19 to TRBJ1-2; no clear D. V was trimmed by 3 bases and J by 0 bases, leaving 11 bases between them. In germline, CDR1 is LNHDA, CDR2 SQIVND (reference sequence). The CDR3 sequence is 15 residues long. The CDR3 is CASSIPREANYGYTF. The DNA for the CDR3 is TGTGCCAGTAGTATCCCTCGCGAAGCTAACTATGGCTACACCTTC.

The chain recombines TRBV19 with TRBJ1-5; a possible D gene is TRBD1 (5 bases). V shed 2 bases and J shed 6 bases, with 5 bases lying between them. Germline assignment: CDR1 LNHDA and CDR2 SQIVND (reference sequence). This CDR3 has 12 amino acids. Here the CDR3 reads CASSIRGQPQHF. The CDR3 nucleotides are TGTGCCAGTAGTATAAGGGGTCAGCCCCAGCATTTT.

This clone was counted only a few times. The chain joins TRBV2 to TRBJ1-1, with TRBD1 identical over 9 bases. CDR1 is SNHLY, CDR2 FYNNEI, per germline. V shed 6 bases, J shed 4 bases, and the junction held 3 bases outside the gene matches. This CDR3 is built from 13 residues. CDR3 DNA: TGTGCCAGCAGCTTGACAGGGGGCACTGAAGCTTTCTTT. Translation: CASSLTGGTEAFF.